A single sample gave rise to the 20 T cell receptor beta chains below, sequenced in a study of T-cell reconstitution after alpha-beta-depleted transplantation in children. Unique molecular identifiers were used in preparing the TCRbeta library. TCRdb reprocessed the PCR reads with MiXCR, giving one entry per CDR3 protein. This table holds 640,000 or so distinct CDR3 sequences, 16% found once. The source was PBMCs from the stem cell graft donor, collected from the stem cell graft. These receptors came from a human donor who donated a stem cell graft to a child with acute myeloid leukemia.

V and J are TRBV24-1 and TRBJ2-2; 8 nucleotides agree with TRBD1. Trimming removed 4 bases from V and 4 bases from J; junction bases left unmatched: 7. Germline-derived CDR1 and CDR2 are KGHDR and SFDVKD. The CDR3 spans 16 residues. The CDR3 loop is CATSDSGQGFTGELFF. Written as DNA, the CDR3 is TGTGCCACCAGTGACTCCGGACAGGGATTCACCGGGGAGCTGTTTTTT.

The chain employs TRBV7-8 and TRBJ2-7; D may match TRBD1 or TRBD2 (6 bases each). The ends were cut back, 1 base at V and 6 bases at J, with 16 bases in the middle. There are 15 residues in the CDR3. Germline-derived CDR1 and CDR2 are SGHVS and FQNEAQ. The CDR3 sequence: CASSLGRSGASEQYF. In DNA, the CDR3 is TGTGCCAGCAGCTTAGGAAGATCGGGGGCGAGCGAGCAGTACTTC.

This clonotype was recorded a few times. The J gene is TRBJ2-3, the V gene TRBV20-1; D ambiguous. This CDR3 is built from 12 residues. Trimming took 6 bases from V and 5 from J, leaving 12 bases between them. In germline, CDR1 is DFQATT, CDR2 SNEGSKA (reference sequence). The CDR3 DNA reads as TGCAGTGCCACAACCGGAATAGATACGCAGTATTTT. Protein sequence: CSATTGIDTQYF.

This clonotype was observed many times. The rearrangement links TRBV20-1 to TRBJ1-5; 9 nucleotides agree with TRBD1. V was clipped by 1 base and J by 1 base; unmatched bases: 5. The CDR3 is 16 amino acids. Per germline, CDR1 DFQATT and CDR2 SNEGSKA (reference sequence). The CDR3 coding sequence is TGCAGTGCTAGAGTCCGGACAGGGGTGAGCAATCAGCCCCAGCATTTT. Its translation is CSARVRTGVSNQPQHF.

This rearrangement joins TRBV15 to TRBJ1-5; D remains ambiguous. The CDR3 covers 15 residues. V lost 0 bases, J lost 5 bases, and 11 bases lay in between. Per germline, CDR1 LNHNV and CDR2 YYDKDF (reference sequence). CDR3 bases: TGTGCCACCAGCAGAGAGGGAAGGTGGTATCAGCCCCAGCATTTT. Its protein product is CATSREGRWYQPQHF.

The chain carries TRBV27 and TRBJ2-5; the D gene is possibly TRBD2 (5 bases). The V gene lost 4 bases and the J gene lost 6 bases, with 15 bases spanning the gap. The CDR3 totals 14 residues. Germline CDR1 and CDR2: MNHEY and SMNVEV (reference sequence). CDR3 loop: CASSYNRREKTQYF. DNA for the CDR3: TGTGCCAGCAGTTACAACCGACGGGAAAAGACCCAGTACTTC.

The chain has TRBV5-1 and TRBJ1-1, with 9 nucleotides matching TRBD1. Germline loops: CDR1 SGHRS, CDR2 YFSETQ. V lost 4 bases to trimming and J lost 7 bases; unmatched junction nucleotides: 11. The CDR3 is 15 residues long. The CDR3 nucleotides are TGCGCCAGCAGCCCCGGACAGGGGAGGTGGGGTGAAGCTTTCTTT. It is translated as CASSPGQGRWGEAFF.

This clonotype was detected many times. The chain carries TRBV7-6 and TRBJ2-5, with D perhaps assigned TRBD1 or TRBD2 (5 bases each). V gave up 5 bases and J gave up 1 base, with 11 bases separating them. CDR3 length: 14 residues. Germline CDR1 and CDR2: SGHVS and FNYEAQ. The CDR3 DNA reads as TGTGCCAGCAGCAGGTCAGGGACCCAAGAGACCCAGTACTTC. Translated, it gives CASSRSGTQETQYF.

This clonotype has ten or more counts. The chain uses TRBV29-1 and TRBJ2-3; possible D gene TRBD2, 6 bases. Germline CDR1 reads SQVTM; CDR2 reads ANQGSEA. The CDR3 length is 11 residues. DNA of the CDR3: TGCTTTCCGGGGGGCACAGATACGCAGTATTTT. It is translated as CFPGGTDTQYF.

The V call is TRBV7-2, the J call TRBJ2-7; 8 bases agree with TRBD1. Trimming removed 4 bases from V and 10 bases from J; junction bases left unmatched: 6. The CDR3 spans 12 residues. From germline, CDR1 is SGHTA and CDR2 FQGNSA. CDR3 in amino acids: CASSSRDRPQYF. In nucleotides, the CDR3 is TGTGCCAGCAGCTCGAGGGACAGGCCACAGTACTTC.

The chain couples TRBV27 to TRBJ2-3; no clear D. Trimming left V 3 bases short and J 0 bases short, with 10 bases between. The CDR3 runs 15 residues. Germline V CDR1 and CDR2: MNHEY, SMNVEV (reference sequence). The CDR3 DNA follows: TGTGCCAGCAGTTTTTTCCAGGCCAGCACAGATACGCAGTATTTT. Translated, it gives CASSFFQASTDTQYF.

Details on this clonotype: A much larger clonotype is one base distant, so this may be a read error. The chain uses TRBV20-1 and TRBJ1-1, with a possible D match to TRBD1 (5 bases). Germline lookup yields CDR1 DFQATT and CDR2 SNEGSKA (reference sequence). The CDR3 has 14 amino acids. V was pared by 5 bases and J by 10 bases, with 23 bases between. The CDR3 region is CSALDRLPLDPAFF. The CDR3, as DNA: TGCAGTGCTTTAGACAGACTGCCTTTAGATCCAGCTTTCTTT.

This clonotype was detected many times. This chain joins TRBV12-3 or TRBV12-4 and TRBJ1-5, with D possibly being TRBD1 (5 bases). The CDR3 runs to 14 residues. V lost 4 bases and J lost 6, with 13 bases in between. CDR3 DNA sequence: TGTGCCAGCAGTTGGGGGGTCCCTGGTCAGCCCCAGCATTTT. Amino acids: CASSWGVPGQPQHF.

This chain uses TRBV15 with TRBJ2-1; 7 bases line up with TRBD1. CDR1 is LNHNV and CDR2 is YYDKDF in the germline V gene (reference sequence). J gave up 7 bases and V 0 bases, and 9 bases lay outside the gene matches. The CDR3 consists of 16 residues. The CDR3 region is CATSRDPEGGRNEQFF. CDR3 sequence (DNA): TGTGCCACCAGCAGAGACCCGGAAGGGGGCAGGAATGAGCAGTTCTTC.

The CDR3 DNA reads as TGTGCCTGGAGGAGGTGGGGAGAGACCCAGTACTTC. Protein sequence: CAWRRWGETQYF. The chain uses TRBV30 and TRBJ2-5; D gene unclear. The CDR3 contains 12 residues. V was cut by 3 bases and J by 4 bases, with 9 bases left in between. In germline, CDR1 is GTSNPN, CDR2 SVGIG (reference sequence).

V gene TRBV20-1 combines with J gene TRBJ2-2, with D maybe TRBD2 (5 bases). From germline, CDR1 is DFQATT and CDR2 SNEGSKA (reference sequence). Deletions cut 4 bases from V and 0 bases from J, with 12 bases between. The CDR3 has 15 residues. Written as DNA, the CDR3 is TGCAGTGCTAAAGAGAGGGCTACGAACACCGGGGAGCTGTTTTTT. This translates into CSAKERATNTGELFF.

This clonotype was seen at least ten times. The rearrangement links TRBV7-2 to TRBJ2-3, with D perhaps given as TRBD1 or TRBD2 (6 bases each). Germline lookup yields CDR1 SGHTA and CDR2 FQGNSA. This CDR3 has 15 amino acids. With 5 bases removed from V and 2 bases from J, the gap between germline ends came to 14 bases. In DNA, the CDR3 is TGTGCCAGCAGCCCGCGTGGGGGGCTCACAGATACGCAGTATTTT. Translating it yields CASSPRGGLTDTQYF.

This clonotype was counted between two and nine times. This sequence joins TRBV10-3 and TRBJ2-1; tentatively, D is TRBD1 (5 bases). This CDR3 is built from 12 residues. Trimming shortened V by 0 bases and J by 10 bases, and 7 bases separated the two germline ends. CDR1 is ENHRY and CDR2 is SYGVKD in the germline V gene. The CDR3 DNA follows: TGTGCCATCAGTGAGTCTGGACAAGAGCAGTTCTTC. Translation: CAISESGQEQFF.

This clonotype was counted at least ten times. The chain carries TRBV5-1 and TRBJ1-1; maybe TRBD1 (5 bases). Trimming stripped 4 bases from V and 4 bases from J, with 11 bases between. Germline values: CDR1 SGHRS, CDR2 YFSETQ. The CDR3 covers 13 residues. The CDR3 loop reads CASSMGLITEAFF. Written as DNA, the CDR3 is TGCGCCAGCAGCATGGGACTGATCACTGAAGCTTTCTTT.

This clonotype was seen repeatedly, ten times or more. This chain joins TRBV20-1 and TRBJ1-4, with D unclear. The CDR3 loop spans 13 amino acids. V was clipped by 5 bases and J by 7 bases, with 14 bases between them. Germline V gene sequence: CDR1 DFQATT, CDR2 SNEGSKA (reference sequence). The CDR3 reads CSAQGRFGEKLFF. The CDR3 DNA reads as TGCAGTGCTCAAGGGAGGTTCGGTGAAAAACTGTTTTTT.